This TCR beta chain stems from a study of T-cell memory formation after mild COVID-19. At the level of the study: Clusters were largely donor specific. Study-wide results and limits: A subset of responding clones appeared in pre-infection memory, suggesting cross-reactive memory joined. Clones that contracted clustered mainly in CM and EM if CD4+ and in EMRA if CD8+.

This clonotype is medium-sized within its sample. Its antigen is unknown. TCR alpha and TCR beta cDNA libraries carrying sample barcodes and UMIs came from 5'RACE with constant-segment primers. TCRdb reanalysed the 5' RACE reads using MiXCR and keeps one entry per CDR3 protein. The data show about 90,000 distinct CDR3 sequences, about 16% seen once. V shed 3 bases and J 4 bases; nucleotides not matched to a gene: 2. The CDR3 has 14 residues. The chain recombines TRBV12-3 or TRBV12-4 with TRBJ2-1, with TRBD2 matching over 8 bases. The sequence was obtained from a young man who had mild COVID-19 (a few samples of this study predate the infection). Cell type and time point are not known. The sample taken for sequencing was PBMCs or a T cell subset sorted from them (not recorded which). The CDR3 spells CASSLGGGYNEQFF. The CDR3 DNA follows: TGTGCCAGCAGTTTGGGCGGGGGGTACAATGAGCAGTTCTTC.